This T cell receptor beta chain was obtained from a study of cytomegalovirus exposure and HLA in healthy donors. Across the study: A data release that came early held approximately 85 million unique TCRs from HLA-typed donors.

The PCR used 60 Vbeta and 13 Jbeta primers. Only in-frame clones appear in the TCRdb table, and some are missing; sequencing was by immunoSEQ multiplex PCR. This sample's table has 150,000 to 200,000 clones. The CDR3 has 16 amino acids. The germline gives CDR1 SEHNR, CDR2 FQNEAQ (reference sequence). V shed 1 base, J shed 5 bases, and the junction held 7 bases outside the gene matches. The chain joins TRBV7-9 to TRBJ2-5, with TRBD1 matching 10 bases. This clonotype was sampled from a woman aged 18-29 years in good health and CMV-seropositive. The sequencing input was PBMCs. Here the CDR3 DNA reads TGTGCCAGCAGCTTAGGACCGACAGGGGGCCTGGAGACCCAGTACTTC. Encoded protein: CASSLGPTGGLETQYF.